This TCR beta chain was identified in a study of long-term antiretroviral therapy in people with HIV. Study details: The earliest specimens came about a decade ahead of the 2015 immediate-ART recommendation.

Samples were assayed with immunoSEQ v3.0 at survey level. TCRdb's table, derived via immunoSEQ multiplex PCR, lists solely in-frame clones and lacks some. Altogether fewer than 20,000 clones are present, just under 80% being singletons, with the ten largest covering roughly 15%. A word on this clone: The antigen is undetermined.

Regarding the study as a whole: Gathering of blood took place between about 2003 and 2018, possibly under older ART regimens. HIV repertoire CDR3 lengths ranged less widely than those of controls. Within the repertoire, clones expanded before ART were dominant at all time points.

This clonotype was sampled from a woman in her forties or fifties with HIV. Sequences were derived from unsorted PBMCs, sampled 0.3 years after starting antiretroviral therapy.

The CDR3 bases are TGCAGCGTTGAGGAGAACACCGGGGAGCTGTTTTTT. Encoded protein: CSVEENTGELFF. The genes are TRBV29-1 and TRBJ2-2; the D is unclear. V dropped 3 bases and J dropped 1 base, with 3 bases sitting between them. CDR1 and CDR2 from the germline V gene are SQVTM and ANQGSEA. The CDR3 extends over 12 amino acids.